Each of the 20 T cell receptor beta chains below was sequenced from the same sample in a study of beta chain features in type 1 diabetes. Study observations and caveats: Moderately but significantly shorter TCRB CDR3s were found in Type 1 diabetes patients in all four CD4+ subsets.

Sequencing targeted expressed TCRB transcripts, as all isolated RNA had been reverse transcribed. TCRdb's copy holds only in-frame clones and misses some; the assay was immunoSEQ multiplex PCR. The table includes about 230,000 clones, approximately 16% detected once. Which antigens these TCRs recognize remains unknown. The sample consisted of naive CD4+ T cells from blood. Receptors originate from a man aged 25-45 years with type 1 diabetes.

The chain recombines TRBV29-1 with TRBJ2-7; 9 nucleotides line up with TRBD2. J gave up 4 bases and V 6 bases, and 4 bases lay outside the gene matches. This CDR3 is 12 amino acids long. Germline V lookup: CDR1 SQVTM, CDR2 ANQGSEA. CDR3 DNA: TGCAGCGTGAGACTAGCGGAATACGAGCAGTACTTC. Its protein is CSVRLAEYEQYF.

The chain joins TRBV2 to TRBJ1-5; D remains unclear. Trimming removed 4 bases from V and 2 bases from J, with 9 bases in between. In germline, CDR1 is SNHLY, CDR2 FYNNEI. The CDR3 runs 14 residues. The CDR3 here is CASSVGRGNQPQHF. CDR3 coding DNA: TGTGCCAGCAGTGTCGGGAGGGGCAATCAGCCCCAGCATTTT. Filled out from reference TRBV2 and TRBJ1-5, the complete variable domain reads EPEVTQTPSHQVTQMGQEVILRCVPISNHLYFYWYRQILGQKVEFLVSFYNNEISEKSEIFDDQFSVERPDGSNFTLKIRSTKLEDSAMYFCASSVGRGNQPQHFGDGTRLSIL.

The CDR3 protein is CASSSGTSGSETQYF. The CDR3 coding sequence is TGTGCCAGCAGCTCAGGGACTAGCGGGAGTGAGACCCAGTACTTC. This rearrangement joins TRBV7-9 to TRBJ2-5, with 14 nucleotides matching TRBD2. CDR3 length: 15 amino acids. Germline V gene data show CDR1 as SEHNR and CDR2 as FQNEAQ (reference sequence). The V segment lost 4 bases and the J segment 5 bases; nucleotides outside the gene matches: 3.

Concerning this clone itself: Other DNA sequences of this sample code for an identical CDR3. The chain joins TRBV29-1 to TRBJ2-1, with D uncertain. The CDR3 is made up of 11 amino acids. The V gene lost 4 bases and the J gene lost 2 bases, with 3 bases spanning the gap. Per the germline V gene, CDR1 is SQVTM and CDR2 is ANQGSEA. The CDR3 region is CSVVPYNEQFF. Written as DNA, the CDR3 is TGCAGCGTTGTCCCCTACAATGAGCAGTTCTTC.

For this clone: Other DNA sequences in the same sample also yield this CDR3. The chain couples TRBV30 to TRBJ2-7; 11 nucleotides agree with TRBD2. The germline V gene encodes CDR1 GTSNPN and CDR2 SVGIG (reference sequence). The length of the CDR3 is 14 residues. The V and J ends lost 0 bases and 3 bases, in that order; junction bases with no gene match: 1. CDR3 region: CAWSVTSGSYEQYF. The CDR3 nucleotides are TGTGCCTGGAGTGTAACTAGCGGGAGCTACGAGCAGTACTTC.

CDR3 DNA: TGTGCCAGCAGCTTAGCTGCTAGGGAGATAAACAATGAGCAGTTCTTC. This codes for CASSLAAREINNEQFF. The chain combines TRBV7-6 with TRBJ2-1; tentative D call: TRBD2 (5 bases). From germline, CDR1 is SGHVS and CDR2 FNYEAQ. The ends were cut back, 0 bases at V and 5 bases at J, with 14 bases in the middle. This CDR3 contains 16 residues.

The CDR3 is CASSDPRGGDTQYF. CDR3 nucleotides: TGTGCCAGCAGTGATCCTCGAGGGGGAGATACGCAGTATTTT. The rearrangement uses TRBV25-1 and TRBJ2-3; maybe TRBD1 (6 bases). Looked up from germline, CDR1 is MGHDK and CDR2 is SYGVNS. The CDR3 is made up of 14 amino acids. V lost 3 bases and J lost 5, with 12 bases in between.

This clone has just a few counts. V gene TRBV30 combines with J gene TRBJ2-3; the D gene is possibly TRBD2 (7 bases). Germline assignment: CDR1 GTSNPN and CDR2 SVGIG (reference sequence). This CDR3 has 12 residues. Between the trimmed V and J ends, which lost 5 bases and 15 bases, there was a span of 21 bases. CDR3 nucleotide sequence: TGTGCCTGGTCCCTGCCCGGCGGGGGCAGCTATTTT. It translates to CAWSLPGGGSYF.

V usage is TRBV6-5 and J usage is TRBJ2-4; possible D gene TRBD1, 7 bases. CDR3 length: 16 residues. V shed 2 bases and J shed 2 bases, with 13 bases lying between them. Germline values: CDR1 MNHEY, CDR2 SVGAGI. The CDR3 protein is CASSYGRTGPKNIQYF. The CDR3 nucleotides read TGTGCCAGCAGTTACGGGAGGACAGGTCCCAAAAACATTCAGTACTTC.

The chain carries TRBV23-1 and TRBJ2-2; D is perhaps TRBD1 (6 bases). TRBV23-1 is placed among ORFs of uncertain function. The V end was cut by 2 bases, the J end by 7 bases, with 14 bases between. This CDR3 region has 15 residues. The CDR3 protein is CASSQEQGLGGELFF. For the CDR3, the DNA is TGCGCCAGCAGTCAAGAGCAGGGGTTAGGCGGGGAGCTGTTTTTT.

The chain joins TRBV9 to TRBJ2-6; TRBD1 aligns across 8 bases. Germline loops: CDR1 SGDLS, CDR2 YYNGEE. The CDR3 totals 17 residues. The ends lost 6 bases at V and 1 base at J; junction bases unmatched: 9. CDR3 nucleotides: TGTGCCAGCACCGCTGGACAGGGAGAGTCTGGGGCCAACGTCCTGACTTTC. Translating it yields CASTAGQGESGANVLTF.

The CDR3 reads CASTSPRSTSGRTEQYF. CDR3 nucleotide sequence: TGTGCCAGTACCTCCCCCAGGTCGACTAGCGGGAGGACTGAGCAGTACTTC. V usage is TRBV19 and J usage is TRBJ2-7; 13 bases match TRBD2. The V gene's germline CDR1 is LNHDA and CDR2 SQIVND (reference sequence). The V and J ends lost 7 bases and 7 bases, in that order; junction bases with no gene match: 16. CDR3 length: 17 residues. Full variable domain (outside the CDR3, taken from reference TRBV19 and TRBJ2-7): DGGITQSPKYLFRKEGQNVTLSCEQNLNHDAMYWYRQDPGQGLRLIYYSQIVNDFQKGDIAEGYSVSREKKESFPLTVTSAQKNPTAFYLCASTSPRSTSGRTEQYFGPGTRLTVT.

This clone was counted only a few times. V and J are TRBV4-1 and TRBJ2-3, with D perhaps given as TRBD1 or TRBD2 (5 bases each). V dropped 1 base and J dropped 2 bases, with 10 bases sitting between them. The germline CDR1 and CDR2 sequences are MGHRA and YSYEKL. The CDR3 is 15 amino acids. For the CDR3, the DNA is TGCGCCAGCAGCCAAGGGTGGGGGAACACAGATACGCAGTATTTT. It translates to CASSQGWGNTDTQYF.

The chain recombines TRBV28 with TRBJ2-3, with a weak D call TRBD1 (5 bases). Germline V gene sequence: CDR1 MDHEN, CDR2 SYDVKM. The CDR3 extends over 13 amino acids. V was cut by 6 bases and J by 6 bases, with 13 bases left in between. The CDR3 DNA sequence: TGTGCCAGCAGGCTAAAGGGGTTGGATACGCAGTATTTT. The encoded protein is CASRLKGLDTQYF.

The rearrangement uses TRBV25-1 and TRBJ1-1; 7 nucleotides match TRBD1. The CDR3 is 13 amino acids. The germline V gene encodes CDR1 MGHDK and CDR2 SYGVNS. With 6 bases clipped from V and 4 bases from J, the junction kept 5 bases outside the gene matches. CDR3 nucleotides: TGTGCCAGCAGAGCCCGACAGGGCACTGAAGCTTTCTTT. It yields the protein CASRARQGTEAFF.

This sequence joins TRBV25-1 and TRBJ1-1; no clear D. The CDR3 covers 14 residues. The V and J ends lost 6 bases and 1 base respectively, with 12 bases between them. Germline loops: CDR1 MGHDK, CDR2 SYGVNS. CDR3 sequence reads: CASRQGLGNTEAFF. As DNA, the CDR3 is TGTGCCAGCAGACAAGGGTTGGGGAACACTGAAGCTTTCTTT.

The chain has TRBV11-2 and TRBJ1-2; D gene ambiguous. The CDR3 runs 18 residues. Germline V gives CDR1 SGHAT, CDR2 FQNNGV. V lost 3 bases, J lost 3 bases, and 23 bases lay in between. The DNA for the CDR3 is TGTGCCAGCAGCTTTTTTTTGAAACATGGATACAAAGACTATGGCTACACCTTC. Translating it yields CASSFFLKHGYKDYGYTF.

This clone was picked up a small number of times. V and J are TRBV9 and TRBJ1-2, with D maybe TRBD1 (5 bases). The CDR3 extends over 13 amino acids. V was cut by 0 bases and J by 6 bases, with 9 bases left in between. CDR1 and CDR2 from the germline V gene are SGDLS and YYNGEE. The CDR3 sequence is CASSVEAGNGYTF. The CDR3 DNA reads TGTGCCAGCAGCGTAGAGGCAGGGAATGGCTACACCTTC.

The chain links TRBV13 to TRBJ1-2; D not resolved. The CDR3 length is 13 residues. Trimming took 6 bases from V and 7 from J, leaving 15 bases between them. Germline V gene data show CDR1 as PRHDT and CDR2 as FYEKMQ (reference sequence). CDR3 residues: CASRQSAPSGYTF. Here the CDR3 DNA reads TGTGCCAGCAGACAGTCGGCTCCTTCTGGCTACACCTTC.

This chain uses TRBV14 with TRBJ2-7; D remains ambiguous. The CDR3 length is 12 residues. The germline gives CDR1 SGHDN, CDR2 FVKESK. Trimming shortened V by 5 bases and J by 6 bases, and 11 bases separated the two germline ends. The CDR3 reads CASSFSWGEQYF. The CDR3 DNA sequence: TGTGCCAGCAGCTTTTCCTGGGGCGAGCAGTACTTC. Using reference TRBV14 and TRBJ2-7 for the parts outside the CDR3, the full variable domain is EAGVTQFPSHSVIEKGQTVTLRCDPISGHDNLYWYRRVMGKEIKFLLHFVKESKQDESGMPNNRFLAERTGGTYSTLKVQPAELEDSGVYFCASSFSWGEQYFGPGTRLTVT.